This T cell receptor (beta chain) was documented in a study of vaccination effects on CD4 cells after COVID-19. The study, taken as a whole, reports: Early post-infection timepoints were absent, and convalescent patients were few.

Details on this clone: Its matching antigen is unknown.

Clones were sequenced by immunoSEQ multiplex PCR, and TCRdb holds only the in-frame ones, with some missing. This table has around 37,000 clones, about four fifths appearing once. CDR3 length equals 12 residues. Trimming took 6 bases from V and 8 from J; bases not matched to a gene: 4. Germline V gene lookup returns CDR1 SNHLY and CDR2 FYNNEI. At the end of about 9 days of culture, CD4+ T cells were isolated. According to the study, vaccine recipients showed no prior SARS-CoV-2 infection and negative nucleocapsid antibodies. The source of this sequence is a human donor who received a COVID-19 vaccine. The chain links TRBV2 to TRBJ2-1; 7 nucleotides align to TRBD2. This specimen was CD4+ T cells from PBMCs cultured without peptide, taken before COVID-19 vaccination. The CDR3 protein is CASRGLYDEQFF. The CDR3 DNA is TGTGCCAGCAGGGGACTATACGATGAGCAGTTCTTC.